This TCR beta chain was obtained from a study of cytomegalovirus exposure and HLA in healthy donors. Study findings and constraints: Reportedly, TCR beta sequences accurately predicted HLA-A and HLA-B alleles in most subjects. Across HLA loci, a later analysis found differing TCR association rates, with DRB1 most and HLA-C fewest.

In regard to this clone: Its antigen is unknown.

Primers included in the PCR were 60 Vbeta and 13 Jbeta primers. The method was immunoSEQ multiplex PCR; TCRdb's version includes in-frame clones alone and lacks a portion of them. Of about 160,000 clones in the sample, roughly 70% are singletons; the top ten hold less than 3.5%. CDR1 is SGHDT and CDR2 is YYEEEE in the germline V gene. Trimming took 3 bases from V and 0 from J, leaving 12 bases between them. The CDR3 sequence is 15 residues long. This sequence originates from a woman between 40 and 50 years old in good health and CMV-seropositive. This chain uses TRBV5-6 with TRBJ1-1, with a weak D call TRBD1 (5 bases). Specimen: PBMCs. The CDR3 bases are TGTGCCAGCAGCTCATGGGGCAGTATGAACACTGAAGCTTTCTTT. Translated, it gives CASSSWGSMNTEAFF.